Below, 5 T cell receptor beta chains from the same sample are listed, as sequenced in a study of T cell changes during pregnancy in multiple sclerosis. Method: immunoSEQ multiplex PCR; TCRdb's copy keeps in-frame clones and lacks some. The sample lists about 100,000 clones, approximately 90% occurring once. The sample consisted of peripheral blood, taken after pregnancy. These receptors were obtained from a female donor with multiple sclerosis, enrolled in a pregnancy study.

The rearrangement links TRBV27 to TRBJ2-5; TRBD2 aligns across 10 bases. With V trimmed by 4 bases and J by 4 bases, 9 bases remained unmatched. From germline, CDR1 is MNHEY and CDR2 SMNVEV (reference sequence). CDR3 length equals 16 residues. CDR3 bases: TGTGCCAGCAGTTCCCCACCTAGCGGGGGCGGAGAGACCCAGTACTTC. Protein product: CASSSPPSGGGETQYF.

The chain has TRBV11-3 and TRBJ2-3; D gene uncertain. This CDR3 is 16 amino acids long. Germline CDR1 and CDR2: SGHNT and YENEEA. Trimming took 6 bases from V and 0 from J, leaving 16 bases between them. The CDR3 nucleotides read TGTGCCAGCAGACTAAACGTTTGGTGGAGCACAGATACGCAGTATTTT. Its translation is CASRLNVWWSTDTQYF.

V and J are TRBV7-9 and TRBJ2-1; maybe TRBD1 (6 bases). Trimming removed 1 base from V and 0 bases from J, with 10 bases in between. This CDR3 has 16 amino acids. Per germline, CDR1 SEHNR and CDR2 FQNEAQ (reference sequence). CDR3 residues: CASSLDWGRSYNEQFF. CDR3 nucleotide sequence: TGTGCCAGCAGCTTAGATTGGGGGCGCTCCTACAATGAGCAGTTCTTC.

The gene calls are TRBV27 and TRBJ1-2; perhaps TRBD1 as D (6 bases). The germline V and J ends were trimmed by 5 bases and 8 bases, with 24 bases remaining between them. Per the germline V gene, CDR1 is MNHEY and CDR2 is SMNVEV (reference sequence). The CDR3 consists of 16 residues. CDR3 protein: CASSTYNRAPREGYTF. For the CDR3, the DNA is TGTGCCAGCAGTACCTACAACAGGGCCCCTCGGGAAGGCTACACCTTC.

The chain couples TRBV6-5 to TRBJ1-5; maybe TRBD1 (5 bases). The CDR3 spans 16 residues. V was shortened by 2 bases and J by 1 base, with 12 bases between the two germline ends. The germline CDR1 and CDR2 sequences are MNHEY and SVGAGI. The CDR3 protein is CASSYRRAGSNQPQHF. CDR3 DNA sequence: TGTGCCAGCAGTTACCGCAGGGCGGGGAGCAATCAGCCCCAGCATTTT.